Listed here are 31 T cell receptor beta chains from one sample, sequenced in a study of blood T cell repertoires in COVID-19. Clones were read by immunoSEQ multiplex PCR, and TCRdb kept only the in-frame ones, dropping some. Here the sample spans roughly 400,000 clones, approximately 91% being singletons. The material sequenced was PBMCs or T cells enriched from blood (not recorded which). The source is a woman aged 18-30 years who had been exposed to COVID-19.

This chain uses TRBV19 with TRBJ2-4; 10 bases line up with TRBD2. Germline assignment: CDR1 LNHDA and CDR2 SQIVND (reference sequence). Germline trimming cut 6 bases from V and 0 bases from J; bases unmatched to any gene: 20. The CDR3 is 21 residues long. The CDR3 reads CASSPLRTSGTHLLAKNIQYF. CDR3 nucleotides: TGTGCCAGTAGCCCCCTACGGACTAGCGGTACTCACTTACTAGCCAAAAACATTCAGTACTTC. The full variable domain, in which reference TRBV19 and TRBJ2-4 provide the parts outside the CDR3, is DGGITQSPKYLFRKEGQNVTLSCEQNLNHDAMYWYRQDPGQGLRLIYYSQIVNDFQKGDIAEGYSVSREKKESFPLTVTSAQKNPTAFYLCASSPLRTSGTHLLAKNIQYFGAGTRLSVL.

The table lists this clone with a few counts. The chain employs TRBV13 and TRBJ2-1; 8 nucleotides line up with TRBD2. The CDR3 consists of 16 residues. Germline V CDR1 and CDR2: PRHDT, FYEKMQ (reference sequence). V lost 5 bases to trimming and J lost 6 bases; unmatched junction nucleotides: 12. The CDR3 sequence is CASSLRTGGPTNEQFF. For the CDR3, the DNA is TGTGCCAGCAGCCTAAGAACGGGGGGGCCTACCAATGAGCAGTTCTTC.

The V and J genes are TRBV7-2 and TRBJ1-4; no firm D call. Trimming left V 5 bases short and J 5 bases short, with 12 bases between. CDR1 SGHTA and CDR2 FQGNSA come from the germline V gene. This CDR3 is built from 14 residues. The CDR3 coding sequence is TGTGCCAGCAGCCTCAGCGGTCTGAATGAAAAACTGTTTTTT. Amino acids: CASSLSGLNEKLFF.

The CDR3 DNA reads as TGTGCCAGCAGCGTCGGGACAGGGGTATGGGAAAAACTGTTTTTT. Translation: CASSVGTGVWEKLFF. The V call is TRBV9, the J call TRBJ1-4, with 10 bases matching TRBD1. J gave up 8 bases and V 2 bases, and 6 bases lay outside the gene matches. This CDR3 has 15 amino acids. The V gene's germline CDR1 is SGDLS and CDR2 YYNGEE. Complete variable domain (other parts from reference TRBV9 and TRBJ1-4): DSGVTQTPKHLITATGQRVTLRCSPRSGDLSVYWYQQSLDQGLQFLIQYYNGEERAKGNILERFSAQQFPDLHSELNLSSLELGDSALYFCASSVGTGVWEKLFFGSGTQLSVL.

CDR3 amino acids: CASSLFVSTGEKLFF. The CDR3 DNA sequence: TGTGCCAGCAGTTTATTTGTCAGCACAGGGGAAAAACTGTTTTTT. The rearrangement uses TRBV27 and TRBJ1-4; possible D gene TRBD1, 6 bases. Germline assignment: CDR1 MNHEY and CDR2 SMNVEV (reference sequence). The CDR3 covers 15 residues. V was clipped by 1 base and J by 8 bases, with 14 bases between them.

This rearrangement joins TRBV19 to TRBJ1-2; tentatively, D is TRBD1 (6 bases). This CDR3 region has 14 residues. Germline lookup yields CDR1 LNHDA and CDR2 SQIVND (reference sequence). Trimming took 3 bases from V and 5 from J, leaving 13 bases between them. CDR3 bases: TGTGCCAGTAGTATCGACAGGAGAACTTATGGCTACACCTTC. This translates into CASSIDRRTYGYTF.

The V call is TRBV28, the J call TRBJ1-4, with 7 nucleotides matching TRBD1. The CDR3 is 15 amino acids. CDR1 and CDR2 from the germline V gene are MDHEN and SYDVKM. J lost 7 bases, V lost 4 bases, and 9 bases had no gene match. The DNA of the CDR3 is TGTGCCAGCAGTTCACCGGGACAGTCAGGTGAAAAACTGTTTTTT. As protein: CASSSPGQSGEKLFF.

V gene TRBV3-1 (or the pseudogene TRBV3-2) combines with J gene TRBJ2-7, with TRBD1 matching 10 bases. V trimming: 0 bases; J trimming: 4 bases; junction bases outside the gene matches: 9. The CDR3 has 17 amino acids. Germline CDR1 is LGHDT and CDR2 is YNNKEL (reference sequence). As DNA, the CDR3 is TGTGCCAGCAGCCAAGACGTAGACAGGGGGCTTAAGTACGAGCAGTACTTC. Protein product: CASSQDVDRGLKYEQYF.

The J gene is TRBJ1-2, the V gene TRBV7-2, with no clear D. V was cut by 1 base and J by 3 bases, with 18 bases left in between. Germline-derived CDR1 and CDR2 are SGHTA and FQGNSA. The CDR3 consists of 17 residues. The CDR3 sequence is CASSLGGGGLFDYGYTF. The CDR3 DNA sequence: TGTGCCAGCAGCTTAGGTGGTGGAGGGCTTTTCGACTATGGCTACACCTTC.

This clone was recorded once. V is TRBV5-4 and J is TRBJ2-6; D gene uncertain. CDR1 and CDR2 from the germline V gene are SGHNT and YYREEE (reference sequence). This CDR3 is built from 15 residues. V gave up 4 bases and J gave up 0 bases, with 8 bases separating them. Here the CDR3 DNA reads TGTGCCAGCAGCAATCTCTTCTCTGGGGCCAACGTCCTGACTTTC. This gives the protein CASSNLFSGANVLTF.

The chain couples TRBV27 to TRBJ1-6; D gene ambiguous. Germline lookup yields CDR1 MNHEY and CDR2 SMNVEV (reference sequence). Trimming took off 0 bases at V and 0 bases at J, with 12 bases between the two ends. The CDR3 has 18 amino acids. The chain's CDR3 is CASSLSIGASSYNSPLHF. CDR3 DNA sequence: TGTGCCAGCAGTTTATCGATAGGAGCCAGCTCCTATAATTCACCCCTCCACTTT.

The chain employs TRBV9 and TRBJ1-5, with 8 bases identical to TRBD1. Germline V gene data show CDR1 as SGDLS and CDR2 as YYNGEE. The CDR3 covers 14 residues. The V gene end was trimmed by 1 base and the J gene end by 4 bases; junction bases not matched to a gene: 1. The CDR3 DNA is TGTGCCAGCAGCGTAACAGGGGGGAATCAGCCCCAGCATTTT. As protein: CASSVTGGNQPQHF.

The CDR3 region has the DNA TGTGCCATCAGTGAACGGGCGGGAGGGACCTACAATGAGCAGTTCTTC. It is translated as CAISERAGGTYNEQFF. This chain uses TRBV10-3 with TRBJ2-1; the match to TRBD2 covers 9 bases. The CDR3 is 16 residues long. V gave up 3 bases and J gave up 2 bases; unmatched junction bases: 5. Germline V gene sequence: CDR1 ENHRY, CDR2 SYGVKD.

The gene calls are TRBV19 and TRBJ2-7; TRBD1 aligns across 8 bases. The CDR3 runs 13 residues. Germline V lookup: CDR1 LNHDA, CDR2 SQIVND (reference sequence). The ends lost 5 bases at V and 2 bases at J; junction bases unmatched: 2. CDR3 DNA sequence: TGTGCCAGTAGTGGACAGGGACCCTACGAGCAGTACTTC. This sequence encodes CASSGQGPYEQYF.

This CDR3 reads CASSEGRGYASYNEQFF. DNA for the CDR3: TGTGCCAGCAGTGAGGGTCGGGGTTATGCGTCCTACAATGAGCAGTTCTTC. The chain combines TRBV6-1 with TRBJ2-1; D perhaps matches TRBD2 (5 bases). CDR3 length: 17 residues. CDR1 MNHNS and CDR2 SASEGT come from the germline V gene. V shed 3 bases and J shed 1 base, with 16 bases lying between them.

This clone was seen only once. The chain has TRBV28 and TRBJ1-5; 10 bases line up with TRBD1. This CDR3 has 16 amino acids. J lost 6 bases, V lost 6 bases, and 11 bases had no gene match. CDR1 is MDHEN, CDR2 SYDVKM, per germline. CDR3 coding DNA: TGTGCCAGCAGCCGACAGGGGGCTTTCTCTGGTCAGCCCCAGCATTTT. It yields the protein CASSRQGAFSGQPQHF.

The V gene is TRBV5-5, the J gene TRBJ2-5, with 9 bases fitting TRBD1. CDR3 length: 15 amino acids. Germline V lookup: CDR1 SGHKS, CDR2 YYEKEE (reference sequence). The junction had 7 bases not matched to a gene; V was cut back by 5 bases and J by 2 bases. This chain's CDR3 is CASSGGTGRQETQYF. The CDR3 DNA is TGTGCCAGCAGTGGGGGGACAGGGAGACAAGAGACCCAGTACTTC.

This clone was seen a single time. The chain recombines TRBV2 with TRBJ1-1, with a weak D call TRBD1 (6 bases). CDR1 and CDR2 (germline): SNHLY, FYNNEI. CDR3 size: 14 residues. The V end was cut by 1 base, the J end by 6 bases, with 12 bases between. The CDR3 loop is CASSEGWGGPEAFF. For the CDR3, the DNA is TGTGCCAGCAGTGAAGGGTGGGGGGGCCCTGAAGCTTTCTTT.

The chain carries TRBV2 and TRBJ1-6, with no clear D. Trimming stripped 7 bases from V and 14 bases from J, with 21 bases between. The CDR3 has 14 amino acids. The V gene's germline CDR1 is SNHLY and CDR2 FYNNEI. This CDR3 reads CASIPDRGGRALHF. DNA for the CDR3: TGTGCCAGCATTCCGGACCGGGGAGGTCGGGCCCTCCACTTT.

The chain carries TRBV10-1 and TRBJ2-7; TRBD2 might be the D (5 bases). CDR1 and CDR2 (germline): WNHNN, SYGVQD (reference sequence). The CDR3 is made up of 13 amino acids. V lost 5 bases, J lost 5 bases, and 13 bases lay in between. The CDR3 loop is CASSRLSGNEQYF. The CDR3 nucleotides read TGCGCCAGCAGTCGTCTGAGCGGTAACGAGCAGTACTTC.

This chain links TRBV7-9 with TRBJ1-1; D unclear. Germline V CDR1 and CDR2: SEHNR, FQNEAQ (reference sequence). This CDR3 is built from 15 residues. The ends were cut back, 3 bases at V and 4 bases at J, with 15 bases in the middle. The CDR3 DNA reads as TGTGCCAGCAGCTTTCGTGTAGGGCGGGGCACTGAAGCTTTCTTT. It specifies CASSFRVGRGTEAFF.

The chain is built from TRBV11-2 and TRBJ1-6, with a tentative D call TRBD1 (6 bases). Between the trimmed V and J ends, which lost 3 bases and 10 bases, there was a span of 13 bases. The CDR3 is 14 residues long. The germline CDR1 and CDR2 sequences are SGHAT and FQNNGV. In nucleotides, the CDR3 is TGTGCCAGCAGCTTTTTGGGGGCAGGGTCACCCCTCCACTTT. It is translated as CASSFLGAGSPLHF.

This chain links TRBV4-1 with TRBJ2-7; 13 bases match TRBD2. V lost 2 bases, J lost 4 bases, and 8 bases stayed unmatched. CDR1 and CDR2 from the germline V gene are MGHRA and YSYEKL. The CDR3 consists of 17 residues. The CDR3 sequence is CASSQPTSGRVFYEQYF. In nucleotides, the CDR3 is TGCGCCAGCAGCCAACCAACTAGCGGGAGGGTATTTTACGAGCAGTACTTC.

This chain connects TRBV7-8 to TRBJ2-1; 8 nucleotides match TRBD2. With V trimmed by 2 bases and J by 5 bases, 5 bases remained unmatched. The V gene's germline CDR1 is SGHVS and CDR2 FQNEAQ. CDR3 length equals 15 residues. DNA of the CDR3: TGTGCCAGCAGCTTATACGGGAGGGCCAACAATGAGCAGTTCTTC. This sequence encodes CASSLYGRANNEQFF. The full variable domain, completed using reference TRBV7-8 and TRBJ2-1, is GAGVSQSPRYKVAKRGQDVALRCDPISGHVSLFWYQQALGQGPEFLTYFQNEAQLDKSGLPSDRFFAERPEGSVSTLKIQRTQQEDSAVYLCASSLYGRANNEQFFGPGTRLTVL.

As concerns this clone: The junction departs from germline at one end; a sequencing error may be responsible. V is TRBV23-1 and J is TRBJ2-2; TRBD1 might be the D (6 bases). TRBV23-1 is treated as an ORF (open reading frame) with a function not yet certain. The CDR3 covers 14 residues. The CDR3 coding sequence is TGCGCCAGCGGTCAGGGGCCCTACACCGGGGAGCTGTTTTTT. Translation: CASGQGPYTGELFF.

The chain carries TRBV7-2 and TRBJ2-3; a possible D gene is TRBD2 (5 bases). Germline CDR1 is SGHTA and CDR2 is FQGNSA. The CDR3 covers 15 residues. V was trimmed by 11 bases and J by 0 bases, leaving 18 bases between them. The CDR3 loop is CASGLAFPSTDTQYF. CDR3 sequence (DNA): TGTGCCTCGGGCCTAGCATTTCCTAGCACAGATACGCAGTATTTT.

The V call is TRBV6-5, the J call TRBJ1-6; D is unclear. The CDR3 consists of 15 residues. V shed 6 bases and J shed 10 bases, with 19 bases lying between them. In germline, CDR1 is MNHEY, CDR2 SVGAGI. CDR3 amino acids: CASSPINGVSSPLHF. In DNA form, the CDR3 reads TGTGCCAGCAGCCCCATAAACGGTGTTAGCTCACCCCTCCACTTT.

The genes are TRBV10-3 and TRBJ2-7; D may be TRBD1 (6 bases). CDR3 size: 13 residues. Trimming cost V 7 bases and J 6 bases, with 16 bases left between them. Germline CDR1 ENHRY, CDR2 SYGVKD. CDR3 DNA sequence: TGTGCCATCACATCACAGGGCGACAGCGAGCAGTACTTC. Its translation: CAITSQGDSEQYF.

The J gene is TRBJ2-5, the V gene TRBV11-2; maybe TRBD2 (5 bases). The CDR3 has 14 amino acids. Germline-derived CDR1 and CDR2 are SGHAT and FQNNGV. V dropped 5 bases and J dropped 5 bases, with 15 bases sitting between them. The CDR3 reads CASSPPFGSETQYF. CDR3 DNA: TGTGCCAGCAGCCCTCCATTTGGGAGTGAGACCCAGTACTTC.

This chain joins TRBV28 and TRBJ2-7; no clear D gene. This CDR3 comprises 15 residues. CDR1 MDHEN and CDR2 SYDVKM come from the germline V gene. Deletions cut 4 bases from V and 0 bases from J, with 13 bases between. CDR3: CASSWPKTYSYEQYF. CDR3 sequence (DNA): TGTGCCAGCAGTTGGCCCAAGACTTACTCCTACGAGCAGTACTTC.

This chain connects TRBV5-1 to TRBJ1-3, with D unclear. This CDR3 comprises 15 residues. Trimming left V 4 bases short and J 0 bases short, with 11 bases between. CDR1 and CDR2 from the germline V gene are SGHRS and YFSETQ. The DNA of the CDR3 is TGCGCCAGCAGCGGCGGGGTTAGCTCTGGAAACACCATATATTTT. It translates to CASSGGVSSGNTIYF.